This T cell receptor beta chain was identified in a study of T cell responses to AZD1222 COVID-19 vaccine. Study overall: Analysis merged second doses at about 4 or about 12 weeks.

Assay used: immunoSEQ multiplex PCR; TCRdb lists only in-frame clones, some missing. This table has 95,000 to 100,000 clones, 70% to 90% appearing once. Broader study findings: Baseline seropositives among AZD1222 recipients totaled only five to seven. Unmutated variant regions are reportedly the target of nearly half of TCRs that are spike-specific.

The germline V and J ends were trimmed by 4 bases and 8 bases, with 11 bases remaining between them. Germline loops: CDR1 MDHEN, CDR2 SYDVKM. The CDR3 totals 13 residues. For this clone: What it binds is unknown.

The sample here was peripheral blood, taken on day 0 of AZD1222 vaccination. The clonotype comes from an adult in good health. The gene calls are TRBV28 and TRBJ1-4; D not certain. The CDR3 nucleotides read TGTGCCAGCAGTTCCCCGGCGTTGGAAAAACTGTTTTTT. It specifies CASSSPALEKLFF.